One and the same sample provided the 17 T cell receptor beta chains below, sequenced in a study of blood T cell repertoires in COVID-19. Sequenced by immunoSEQ multiplex PCR; TCRdb stores in-frame clones only, minus some. The data hold approximately 210,000 clones, with approximately 85% observed a single time. Sequenced material: peripheral blood. The receptors were gathered from a woman between 45 and 60 years old with active or convalescent COVID-19.

The chain has TRBV5-1 and TRBJ2-5; the D gene is possibly TRBD2 (6 bases). CDR1 and CDR2 (germline): SGHRS, YFSETQ. Trimming left V 2 bases short and J 4 bases short, with 15 bases between. The CDR3 contains 15 residues. The DNA of the CDR3 is TGCGCCAGCAGCTTAGGAGTTTCGGGGGTAGAGACCCAGTACTTC. It is translated as CASSLGVSGVETQYF. The full variable domain, completed using reference TRBV5-1 and TRBJ2-5, is KAGVTQTPRYLIKTRGQQVTLSCSPISGHRSVSWYQQTPGQGLQFLFEYFSETQRNKGNFPGRFSGRQFSNSRSEMNVSTLELGDSALYLCASSLGVSGVETQYFGPGTRLLVL.

This clone occurred once. The gene calls are TRBV6-5 and TRBJ1-4; D perhaps matches TRBD1 (5 bases). This CDR3 contains 13 residues. CDR1 is MNHEY and CDR2 is SVGAGI in the germline V gene. Trimming removed 6 bases from V and 5 bases from J, with 10 bases in between. CDR3: CASRGGGNEKLFF. The CDR3 DNA sequence: TGTGCCAGCAGGGGGGGTGGGAATGAAAAACTGTTTTTT.

The V and J genes are TRBV6-1 and TRBJ1-4; D is ambiguous. This CDR3 is 14 amino acids long. V dropped 1 base and J dropped 7 bases, with 10 bases sitting between them. Germline CDR1 is MNHNS and CDR2 is SASEGT. The CDR3 sequence is CASSEGTSGEKLFF. The CDR3 DNA reads TGTGCCAGCAGTGAAGGTACTTCAGGTGAAAAACTGTTTTTT.

This clone was seen a single time. V gene TRBV6-5 combines with J gene TRBJ1-3; D is unresolved. V lost 4 bases, J lost 0 bases, and 10 bases lay in between. Germline V gives CDR1 MNHEY, CDR2 SVGAGI. The CDR3 is 15 residues long. CDR3 protein: CASSSSYGSGNTIYF. The CDR3 DNA reads TGTGCCAGCAGTTCGTCCTACGGCTCTGGAAACACCATATATTTT.

In this sample, this clone turned up once. V gene TRBV6-5 combines with J gene TRBJ2-7, with TRBD1 matching over 10 bases. The CDR3 is 14 amino acids. The trim removed 7 bases at V and 4 bases at J, leaving 7 bases unmatched. The germline V gene has CDR1 MNHEY and CDR2 SVGAGI. CDR3 sequence (DNA): TGTGCCAGCAAATCGGGACAGGGGACTTACGAGCAGTACGTC. Encoded protein: CASKSGQGTYEQYV.

The chain joins TRBV2 to TRBJ2-5; a possible D gene is TRBD1 (6 bases). With 4 bases removed from V and 5 bases from J, the gap between germline ends came to 11 bases. The germline CDR1 and CDR2 sequences are SNHLY and FYNNEI. This CDR3 region has 13 residues. CDR3 DNA sequence: TGTGCCAGCAGTGTACAGGGCTGGGAGACCCAGTACTTC. It specifies CASSVQGWETQYF.

The J gene is TRBJ1-6, the V gene TRBV3-1 (or the pseudogene TRBV3-2), with unresolved D. The V gene lost 4 bases and the J gene lost 8 bases, with 12 bases spanning the gap. CDR1 LGHDT and CDR2 YNNKEL come from the germline V gene (reference sequence). This CDR3 comprises 14 residues. The CDR3, as DNA: TGTGCCAGCAGCCTGACCGGGAAGGATTCACCCCTCCACTTT. Translation: CASSLTGKDSPLHF.

This sequence joins TRBV11-1 and TRBJ2-7; 9 bases are a match to TRBD1. Per germline, CDR1 SGHAT and CDR2 FQDESV (reference sequence). V shed 1 base and J 5 bases; nucleotides not matched to a gene: 6. The CDR3 contains 15 residues. The CDR3 region has the DNA TGTGCCAGCAGCTTAGAGAAGGGACAGGGCCACGAGCAGTACTTC. Its translation is CASSLEKGQGHEQYF.

V is TRBV28 and J is TRBJ2-5; 8 bases fit TRBD1. The CDR3 consists of 16 residues. V gave up 6 bases and J gave up 4 bases; unmatched junction bases: 13. CDR1 is MDHEN, CDR2 SYDVKM, per germline. In DNA form, the CDR3 reads TGTGCCAGCAGCACCCCTGGACAGGGTGACCGAGAGACCCAGTACTTC. Translating gives CASSTPGQGDRETQYF.

The chain links TRBV19 to TRBJ1-2, with 8 nucleotides matching TRBD1. V lost 6 bases, J lost 0 bases, and 6 bases stayed unmatched. The germline V gene encodes CDR1 LNHDA and CDR2 SQIVND (reference sequence). The CDR3 spans 15 residues. This chain's CDR3 is CASRDGQGANYGYTF. The CDR3 nucleotides read TGTGCCAGTAGAGATGGACAGGGAGCTAACTATGGCTACACCTTC.

In its sample, this clone was seen a few times. V and J are TRBV14 and TRBJ1-2, with D possibly being TRBD1 (5 bases). CDR3 size: 14 residues. Germline assignment: CDR1 SGHDN and CDR2 FVKESK. Trimming stripped 4 bases from V and 6 bases from J, with 15 bases between. CDR3 sequence reads: CASSLEVGGDGYTF. As DNA, the CDR3 is TGTGCCAGCAGCCTTGAGGTGGGGGGAGATGGCTACACCTTC. The full variable domain, with the rest looked up from reference TRBV14 and TRBJ1-2, is EAGVTQFPSHSVIEKGQTVTLRCDPISGHDNLYWYRRVMGKEIKFLLHFVKESKQDESGMPNNRFLAERTGGTYSTLKVQPAELEDSGVYFCASSLEVGGDGYTFGSGTRLTVV.

V and J are TRBV10-2 and TRBJ2-7; weak D call: TRBD1 (5 bases). The CDR3 is 13 amino acids. The ends were cut back, 1 base at V and 6 bases at J, with 10 bases in the middle. CDR1 is WSHSY, CDR2 SAAADI, per germline. CDR3 sequence reads: CASSELQRGEQYV. The CDR3 bases are TGCGCCAGCAGTGAGTTACAAAGGGGCGAGCAGTACGTC.

This chain connects TRBV3-1 (or the pseudogene TRBV3-2) to TRBJ2-5; a possible D gene is TRBD1 (6 bases). This CDR3 is built from 13 residues. Germline lookup yields CDR1 LGHDT and CDR2 YNNKEL (reference sequence). The germline V and J ends were trimmed by 5 bases and 2 bases, with 9 bases remaining between them. This chain's CDR3 is CASSSQGQETQYF. Written as DNA, the CDR3 is TGTGCCAGCAGCTCCCAGGGGCAAGAGACCCAGTACTTC.

The V call is TRBV6-6, the J call TRBJ2-5; 9 nucleotides match TRBD1. V lost 4 bases to trimming and J lost 2 bases; unmatched junction nucleotides: 2. Germline CDR1 reads MNHNY; CDR2 reads SVGAGI (reference sequence). This CDR3 has 14 residues. The CDR3 protein is CASSSGTGQETQYF. CDR3 in DNA: TGTGCCAGCAGTTCCGGGACAGGGCAAGAGACCCAGTACTTC.

The chain is built from TRBV6-5 and TRBJ1-3, with 7 bases matching TRBD1. Germline-derived CDR1 and CDR2 are MNHEY and SVGAGI. V gave up 10 bases and J gave up 0 bases; unmatched junction bases: 9. This CDR3 has 15 amino acids. DNA of the CDR3: TGTGCCACCAAGGACAGGTTCCTCTCTGGAAACACCATATATTTT. Translation: CATKDRFLSGNTIYF.

The CDR3 region is CASSGGYQPQHF. The CDR3 region has the DNA TGTGCCAGCTCAGGAGGGTATCAGCCCCAGCATTTT. V and J are TRBV2 and TRBJ1-5; D is unresolved. Germline V gene lookup returns CDR1 SNHLY and CDR2 FYNNEI. CDR3 size: 12 residues. V was cut by 8 bases and J by 5 bases, with 10 bases left in between.

CDR3 sequence reads: CASSNGGNDYGYTF. Written as DNA, the CDR3 is TGTGCCAGCAGTAATGGGGGGAATGACTATGGCTACACCTTC. This chain uses TRBV27 with TRBJ1-2; D may be TRBD1 (5 bases). With 5 bases removed from V and 3 bases from J, the gap between germline ends came to 13 bases. This CDR3 comprises 14 residues. CDR1 and CDR2 (germline): MNHEY, SMNVEV (reference sequence).